This T cell receptor beta chain was captured in a study of blood T cell repertoires in COVID-19. At the level of the study: The United States, Italy and Spain provided the acute and convalescent COVID-19 samples. T cells, B-cell-depleted T cells, or PBMCs provided the cDNA or gDNA that served as material.

Only a few counts were recorded for this clone. The CDR3 contains 16 residues. J was trimmed by 8 bases and V by 4 bases; bases with no gene match: 10. CDR1 and CDR2 (germline): MNHEY, SMNVEV (reference sequence). As originally analysed: How many nucleated cells were present was estimated from reference gene primer amplification. Libraries were prepared by immunoSEQ multiplex PCR; TCRdb keeps only in-frame clonotypes and omits some of them. V and J calls and clone size are copied from that table; D and trimming were computed from the DNA. The sample carries 100,000 or so clones, roughly 86% recorded once.

V usage is TRBV27 and J usage is TRBJ2-1; 11 bases match TRBD2. The origin of this receptor is a woman aged 55-69 years in a cohort sampled during active or convalescent COVID-19. Sequencing was done on a sample of peripheral blood. The CDR3 sequence: CASSSRTSGRLDEQFF. CDR3 DNA sequence: TGTGCCAGCAGTTCCCGGACTAGCGGGCGTTTGGATGAGCAGTTCTTC.